A single sample is the source of the 7 T cell receptor beta chains below, sequenced in a study of cytomegalovirus exposure and HLA in healthy donors. PCR employed 60 Vbeta and 13 Jbeta primers. Measured with immunoSEQ multiplex PCR; TCRdb has only the in-frame clones, and not every one. In all, the sample yields 65,000 to 80,000 clones. Sequencing input: PBMCs. Receptors originate from a man under 40 in good health and CMV-seronegative.

The chain is built from TRBV7-6 and TRBJ2-1, with a possible D match to TRBD1 (7 bases). The germline CDR1 and CDR2 sequences are SGHVS and FNYEAQ. Trimming took off 5 bases at V and 2 bases at J, with 16 bases between the two ends. This CDR3 contains 16 residues. CDR3 residues: CASSKGRDRAYNEQFF. Written as DNA, the CDR3 is TGTGCCAGCAGCAAAGGGCGGGACAGAGCCTACAATGAGCAGTTCTTC.

This chain joins TRBV13 and TRBJ1-4; 10 positions match TRBD1. CDR3 length: 15 amino acids. Germline CDR1 is PRHDT and CDR2 is FYEKMQ (reference sequence). Unmatched junction bases numbered 4, after V lost 3 bases and J lost 6 bases. CDR3 amino acids: CASSFLGQGDEKLFF. Here the CDR3 DNA reads TGTGCCAGCAGCTTCCTCGGACAGGGGGATGAAAAACTGTTTTTT.

The chain joins TRBV18 to TRBJ2-7; D is perhaps TRBD1 (6 bases). Between the trimmed V and J ends, which lost 1 base and 3 bases, there was a span of 13 bases. The V gene's germline CDR1 is KGHSH and CDR2 LQKENI. This CDR3 is built from 15 residues. CDR3 region: CASSPLEQGGYEQYF. The CDR3 region has the DNA TGTGCCAGCTCACCACTTGAACAGGGTGGCTACGAGCAGTACTTC.

The CDR3 reads CASSADPRNTQYF. CDR3 sequence (DNA): TGTGCCAGCAGCGCGGATCCGAGGAATACGCAGTATTTT. The chain has TRBV5-5 and TRBJ2-3; D remains ambiguous. V lost 4 bases and J 7 bases, leaving 13 bases between the germline ends. CDR1 is SGHKS and CDR2 is YYEKEE in the germline V gene (reference sequence). The CDR3 sequence is 13 residues long. Variable domain in full (rest from reference TRBV5-5 and TRBJ2-3): DAGVTQSPTHLIKTRGQQVTLRCSPISGHKSVSWYQQVLGQGPQFIFQYYEKEERGRGNFPDRFSARQFPNYSSELNVNALLLGDSALYLCASSADPRNTQYFGPGTRLTVL.

This rearrangement joins TRBV4-3 to TRBJ1-2, with 7 bases identical to TRBD1. The CDR3 loop spans 14 amino acids. V lost 4 bases to trimming and J lost 4 bases; unmatched junction nucleotides: 6. CDR1 and CDR2 (germline): LGHNA, YSLEER. Written as DNA, the CDR3 is TGCGCCAGCAGCCCGGGGACAGCACCCTATGGCTACACCTTC. It is translated as CASSPGTAPYGYTF.

V and J are TRBV7-2 and TRBJ2-3, with D possibly TRBD2 on 6 matching bases. Germline-derived CDR1 and CDR2 are SGHTA and FQGNSA. There are 16 residues in the CDR3. Trimming stripped 6 bases from V and 0 bases from J, with 16 bases between. DNA of the CDR3: TGTGCCAGCAGAAAGGGGACTTATCTTAGCACAGATACGCAGTATTTT. Amino acids: CASRKGTYLSTDTQYF.

The rearrangement uses TRBV5-1 and TRBJ1-3; D is ambiguous. Germline V gene lookup returns CDR1 SGHRS and CDR2 YFSETQ. The CDR3 extends over 16 amino acids. V was shortened by 0 bases and J by 0 bases, with 10 bases between the two germline ends. For the CDR3, the DNA is TGCGCCAGCAGCTTGGTCGGGGAGAGCTCTGGAAACACCATATATTTT. This translates into CASSLVGESSGNTIYF. The complete variable domain, with remaining parts taken from reference TRBV5-1 and TRBJ1-3, reads KAGVTQTPRYLIKTRGQQVTLSCSPISGHRSVSWYQQTPGQGLQFLFEYFSETQRNKGNFPGRFSGRQFSNSRSEMNVSTLELGDSALYLCASSLVGESSGNTIYFGEGSWLTVV.